The TCR beta chain described here comes from a study of T cells in Graves' hyperthyroidism and ophthalmopathy. Study in general: Specimen type is peripheral blood, collected at initial diagnosis prior to any treatment.

Not enrolled were patients with uncontrolled infection, other autoimmune disease, pregnancy or lactation. Orbital computed tomography and thyroid ultrasound, together with serum TRAb and thyroxine and clinical symptoms, were used for diagnoses. General study points: Ophthalmopathy got predicted by the model a median around six months before its onset.

This clonotype was detected many times. Its specificity is not known. At one of its ends the junction is not consistent with the germline gene, which may arise from a read error. Amplified TCR beta CDR3 regions came from RNA transcripts. The primer set for the first-round RT-PCR of the TCR CDR3 was HTBI. Each CDR3 protein is one row after TCRdb ran MiXCR on the multiplex PCR reads. In the table there are approximately 400,000 distinct CDR3 sequences, under 15% of which are singletons. From germline, CDR1 is SGDLS and CDR2 YYNGEE. The length of the CDR3 is 15 residues. The rearrangement links TRBV9 to TRBJ2-1; 9 bases are a match to TRBD2. What was sequenced was blood. The origin of this receptor is a woman aged 30 to 39 with Graves' hyperthyroidism. The CDR3 DNA is TGTGCCAGCACCGTAGCGGGAGCCCCCTACAATGAGCAGTTCTTC. Translated, it gives CASTVAGAPYNEQFF.